This section outlines one TCR beta chain sequence together with its context. The antigen remains unidentified. When replicate PCRs were run on sorted subsets, they used about 220 ng DNA, tens of thousands of T cell genomes. Data came from immunoSEQ multiplex PCR; TCRdb stores just in-frame clones and leaves some out. Here the sample spans approximately 720,000 clones, 72% being singletons. The study drew its donors from healthy HIV-negative adults without recent acute infections or vaccinations. These data originate in a study of shared clonotypes between healthy human individuals. Study findings and constraints: Across a handful of donors, naive CD4 shared 5% to 6%, naive CD8 under 4%, memory CD4 roughly 2.4%, memory CD8 0.4%.

CDR1 is SGHTA, CDR2 FQGNSA, per germline. V was pared by 2 bases and J by 9 bases, with 9 bases of the junction left unmatched. This CDR3 contains 16 residues. The J gene is TRBJ2-1, the V gene TRBV7-2; TRBD2 aligns across 11 bases. This sequence was found in a woman aged 25 to 39 in good health. The sample was memory CD4+ T cells sorted from blood. As to subset: CD45RA-negative fraction. The CDR3 reads CASSLLAGGPRGEQFF. The CDR3 DNA follows: TGTGCCAGCAGCTTACTAGCGGGAGGTCCCCGAGGTGAGCAGTTCTTC.